This TCR beta chain was found in a study of cytomegalovirus exposure and HLA in healthy donors. Study observations and caveats: Cytomegalovirus status was reportedly diagnosed by the classifier with high sensitivity and specificity. Beyond CMV serostatus, there was no information to go on about immune exposure. Within the data, a cluster of highly shared sequence variants was likely a sequencing artifact.

13 Jbeta primers and 60 Vbeta primers were used for the PCR. Using immunoSEQ multiplex PCR, the repertoire was profiled, and TCRdb retains in-frame clones only, with some absent. The table records around 170,000 clones, roughly 84% of them present only once. Of note for this clone: Its antigen remains unidentified.

With 8 bases removed from V and 3 bases from J, the gap between germline ends came to 17 bases. The CDR3 consists of 14 residues. The germline V gene has CDR1 MNHEY and CDR2 SVGAGI. Sequenced sample: PBMCs. This clonotype was sampled from a woman in her fifties or sixties in good health and CMV-seropositive. The V call is TRBV6-5, the J call TRBJ2-7, with D possibly TRBD1 on 6 matching bases. The CDR3 bases are TGTGCCAGCTCAGTCACGGACAGAAGCTACGAGCAGTACTTC. It is translated as CASSVTDRSYEQYF.